This is a list of T cell receptor beta chains from one sample in a study of post-analysis software for immune sequencing data. TCRdb ran MiXCR on the PCR reads and lists one entry per CDR3 protein. The table includes around 440,000 distinct CDR3 sequences, roughly 45% detected once. Sequenced: blood. The receptors come from a girl aged 5-17 years with multiple sclerosis. CDR3s leave out the opening cysteine and the closing phenylalanine or tryptophan. D genes are given only for firm matches. Clone size is given for some rows only: seen once, a few or many times, or a class if the clone is expanded.

many	TRBD2	TRBV7-2	TRBJ2-3	ASSSTGLVGDTQY
-	-	TRBV27	TRBJ1-2	ASSSSANYGYT
-	-	TRBV7-9	TRBJ2-7	ASSLGGKVEQY
-	TRBD1	TRBV15	TRBJ2-5	ATSSVDRVGETQY
-	-	TRBV6-2/TRBV6-3	TRBJ1-4	ASSWVFSEKLF
many	TRBD2	TRBV20-1	TRBJ2-7	SASQTSGNTYEQY
-	-	TRBV28	TRBJ2-3	ASSLPGEETDTQY
few	TRBD2	TRBV20-1	TRBJ2-3	SGRLAGPDTQY
-	-	TRBV12-3/TRBV12-4	TRBJ1-1	ASSNSWYTEAF
-	-	TRBV20-1	TRBJ2-1	SARSLALDNEQF
once	-	TRBV4-1	TRBJ2-3	ASSQDAERGTDTQY
few	TRBD2	TRBV12-3/TRBV12-4	TRBJ2-1	ASSLMVSSGSNEQF
few	-	TRBV5-1	TRBJ2-6	ASSLGAGYSSGANVLT
-	TRBD1	TRBV28	TRBJ2-3	ASSPLWGTGGDGPTDTQY
-	TRBD2	TRBV7-9	TRBJ2-1	ASSSWTSGRALTYNEQF
-	-	TRBV29-1	TRBJ2-5	SVEIAQETQY
-	TRBD1	TRBV7-9	TRBJ2-7	ASSLVGQGAYSYEQY
-	-	TRBV5-1	TRBJ2-7	ASALIPSYEQY